Below, 29 T cell receptor beta chains from the same sample are listed, as sequenced in a study of blood T cell repertoires in COVID-19. Only in-frame clones appear in the TCRdb table, and some are missing; sequencing was by immunoSEQ multiplex PCR. The sample carries approximately 260,000 clones, 90% recorded once. Input material: peripheral blood. Receptors originate from a woman aged 55-69 years with COVID-19, enrolled during active disease.

V and J are TRBV29-1 and TRBJ2-2, with 8 bases fitting TRBD1. V gave up 4 bases and J gave up 5 bases; unmatched junction bases: 3. The CDR3 loop spans 13 amino acids. CDR1 and CDR2 (germline): SQVTM, ANQGSEA. CDR3: CSVGQGWTGELFF. DNA for the CDR3: TGCAGCGTTGGACAGGGGTGGACCGGGGAGCTGTTTTTT.

The gene calls are TRBV18 and TRBJ1-1; possibly TRBD1 for D (5 bases). Trimming left V 3 bases short and J 4 bases short, with 12 bases between. CDR1 KGHSH and CDR2 LQKENI come from the germline V gene. The CDR3 contains 14 residues. CDR3 amino acids: CASSPITGGTEAFF. DNA of the CDR3: TGTGCCAGCTCACCTATCACAGGTGGCACTGAAGCTTTCTTT.

The chain joins TRBV30 to TRBJ1-3; D might be TRBD1 (6 bases). Germline values: CDR1 GTSNPN, CDR2 SVGIG (reference sequence). V was cut by 5 bases and J by 0 bases, with 11 bases left in between. The CDR3 spans 14 residues. The CDR3 sequence: CAWEQGGSGNTIYF. Written as DNA, the CDR3 is TGTGCCTGGGAACAGGGTGGCTCTGGAAACACCATATATTTT.

This clone was counted a single time. The chain recombines TRBV3-1 (or the pseudogene TRBV3-2) with TRBJ2-3; TRBD2 agrees at 12 bases. The CDR3 has 18 residues. V shed 4 bases, J shed 6 bases, and the junction held 14 bases outside the gene matches. Germline CDR1 reads LGHDT; CDR2 reads YNNKEL (reference sequence). In DNA, the CDR3 is TGTGCCAGCAGCCCAACTAGCGGGGGGCCCCGGGGGATGGATACGCAGTATTTT. Amino acids: CASSPTSGGPRGMDTQYF.

The V call is TRBV6-2 or TRBV6-3, the J call TRBJ1-1; perhaps TRBD1 as D (5 bases). The germline CDR1 and CDR2 sequences are MNHEY and SVGEGT. The ends were cut back, 2 bases at V and 3 bases at J, with 10 bases in the middle. The CDR3 totals 14 residues. CDR3 in DNA: TGTGCCAGCAGTTACCTGGGGGGGTACACTGAAGCTTTCTTT. It yields the protein CASSYLGGYTEAFF.

CDR3: CASSLGDYNTGELFF. Written as DNA, the CDR3 is TGTGCCAGCAGCTTAGGGGACTACAACACCGGGGAGCTGTTTTTT. V gene TRBV7-2 combines with J gene TRBJ2-2; 7 bases line up with TRBD2. CDR1 and CDR2 from the germline V gene are SGHTA and FQGNSA. J was trimmed by 2 bases and V by 1 base; bases with no gene match: 1. The CDR3 loop spans 15 amino acids.

This clone was detected only a few times. V is TRBV6-2 or TRBV6-3 and J is TRBJ2-7, with 8 bases that match TRBD1. Trimming at V came to 5 bases and at J to 4 bases, leaving 4 bases not matched to a gene. Germline assignment: CDR1 MNHEY and CDR2 SVGEGT. The CDR3 length is 13 residues. The CDR3 region is CASSRTGRYEQYF. The CDR3 region has the DNA TGTGCCAGCAGTCGGACAGGGAGGTACGAGCAGTACTTC.

The chain links TRBV5-8 to TRBJ1-3; D remains ambiguous. Between the trimmed V and J ends, which lost 0 bases and 0 bases, there was a span of 7 bases. The CDR3 is 15 residues long. In germline, CDR1 is SGHTS, CDR2 YDEGEE. The CDR3 sequence is CASSLDGFSGNTIYF. The CDR3 DNA follows: TGTGCCAGCAGCTTGGACGGGTTCTCTGGAAACACCATATATTTT.

This clone appeared a single time. This rearrangement joins TRBV21-1 to TRBJ2-1; TRBD1, the D gene given by the table, was not confirmed from the DNA. TRBV21-1 is recorded as a pseudogene. The CDR3 consists of 18 residues. CDR3 DNA: TGTGCCAGCAGCAATAGGGCCAGGGACATTTACTCCTACAATGAGCAGTTCTTC. The encoded protein is CASSNRARDIYSYNEQFF.

J is TRBJ1-4 and V is TRBV6-6; D possibly corresponds to TRBD1 (6 bases). This CDR3 is 15 amino acids long. V lost 8 bases to trimming and J lost 2 bases, with 15 bases between them. CDR1 is MNHNY and CDR2 is SVGAGI in the germline V gene (reference sequence). CDR3: CASVGTTGTNEKLFF. The CDR3 DNA reads as TGTGCCAGCGTGGGGACAACCGGCACTAATGAAAAACTGTTTTTT.

The chain carries TRBV6-2 or TRBV6-3 and TRBJ2-1; D is ambiguous. This CDR3 has 11 amino acids. Trimming stripped 6 bases from V and 6 bases from J, with 6 bases between. Looked up from germline, CDR1 is MNHEY and CDR2 is SVGEGT. The CDR3 sequence is CASSTINEQFF. The CDR3 region has the DNA TGTGCCAGCAGCACTATCAATGAGCAGTTCTTC.

The rearrangement joins TRBV18 to TRBJ1-3, with D tentatively TRBD1 (6 bases). Per germline, CDR1 KGHSH and CDR2 LQKENI. This CDR3 is built from 18 residues. With 3 bases removed from V and 0 bases from J, the gap between germline ends came to 18 bases. The CDR3 bases are TGTGCCAGCTCACCGGCGACAGGAATACGAGACTCTGGAAACACCATATATTTT. This gives the protein CASSPATGIRDSGNTIYF. The whole variable domain, remainder taken from reference TRBV18 and TRBJ1-3, is NAGVMQNPRHLVRRRGQEARLRCSPMKGHSHVYWYRQLPEEGLKFMVYLQKENIIDESGMPKERFSAEFPKEGPSILRIQQVVRGDSAAYFCASSPATGIRDSGNTIYFGEGSWLTVV.

This chain connects TRBV7-2 to TRBJ1-1; D ambiguous. The V gene lost 1 base and the J gene lost 1 base, with 4 bases spanning the gap. The germline V gene encodes CDR1 SGHTA and CDR2 FQGNSA. CDR3 length equals 13 residues. CDR3 in DNA: TGTGCCAGCAGCTTAGATCAGAACACTGAAGCTTTCTTT. It specifies CASSLDQNTEAFF.

The rearrangement joins TRBV3-1 (or the pseudogene TRBV3-2) to TRBJ2-5, with 7 bases identical to TRBD2. CDR1 and CDR2 (germline): LGHDT, YNNKEL (reference sequence). The trim removed 4 bases at V and 4 bases at J, leaving 15 bases unmatched. This CDR3 is 17 amino acids long. CDR3 sequence reads: CASSLFGEGGARETQYF. The CDR3 DNA reads TGTGCCAGCAGCCTTTTTGGGGAGGGTGGGGCGAGAGAGACCCAGTACTTC.

V usage is TRBV5-6 and J usage is TRBJ2-2, with D unresolved. Trimming removed 0 bases at V and 5 bases at J, with 5 bases between. Germline-derived CDR1 and CDR2 are SGHDT and YYEEEE. The length of the CDR3 is 13 residues. The CDR3 DNA is TGTGCCAGCAGCTTGGGGAGTACCGGGGAGCTGTTTTTT. Translated: CASSLGSTGELFF.

V gene TRBV6-2 or TRBV6-3 combines with J gene TRBJ2-3, with D unclear. Germline-derived CDR1 and CDR2 are MNHEY and SVGEGT. This CDR3 contains 13 residues. Trimming left V 5 bases short and J 2 bases short, with 8 bases between. The CDR3 loop is CASSPVHTDTQYF. CDR3 nucleotides: TGTGCCAGCAGTCCGGTCCACACAGATACGCAGTATTTT.

This chain joins TRBV3-1 (or the pseudogene TRBV3-2) and TRBJ2-3, with D possibly matching TRBD1 (6 bases). Between the trimmed V and J ends, which lost 0 bases and 2 bases, there was a span of 9 bases. Germline V gene lookup returns CDR1 LGHDT and CDR2 YNNKEL (reference sequence). The CDR3 is made up of 15 amino acids. The CDR3 spells CASSQDPGDTDTQYF. The CDR3 bases are TGTGCCAGCAGCCAAGATCCAGGGGACACAGATACGCAGTATTTT.

This clone is a singleton in its sample. The rearrangement joins TRBV6-2 or TRBV6-3 to TRBJ2-3, with TRBD2 matching 9 bases. V lost 0 bases and J lost 6; bases outside the gene matches: 13. The V gene's germline CDR1 is MNHEY and CDR2 SVGEGT. The CDR3 is made up of 18 amino acids. The chain's CDR3 is CASSYSSLRGGRDDTQYF. In DNA, the CDR3 is TGTGCCAGCAGTTACTCGAGTCTGCGGGGGGGCCGAGATGATACGCAGTATTTT.

V gene TRBV7-3 combines with J gene TRBJ2-2; TRBD2 aligns across 11 bases. This CDR3 has 19 amino acids. Trimming at V came to 2 bases and at J to 4 bases, leaving 12 bases not matched to a gene. CDR1 and CDR2 from the germline V gene are SGHTA and FQGTGA. The CDR3 is CASSLRSSGGAGVTGELFF. In DNA form, the CDR3 reads TGTGCCAGCAGCTTACGAAGTAGCGGGGGGGCTGGCGTCACCGGGGAGCTGTTTTTT.

The chain has TRBV4-2 and TRBJ2-2; the match to TRBD2 covers 8 bases. J was trimmed by 6 bases and V by 2 bases; bases with no gene match: 5. The CDR3 runs 15 residues. Germline CDR1 is LGHNA and CDR2 is YNFKEQ. The chain's CDR3 is CASSQPGLGSGELFF. The DNA of the CDR3 is TGTGCCAGCAGCCAACCGGGACTAGGTTCCGGGGAGCTGTTTTTT.

The rearrangement links TRBV7-8 to TRBJ1-1; D is possibly TRBD1 (6 bases). The germline CDR1 and CDR2 sequences are SGHVS and FQNEAQ. V shed 5 bases and J shed 7 bases, with 20 bases lying between them. CDR3 length equals 15 residues. CDR3 in amino acids: CASSPGGASLYEAFF. In nucleotides, the CDR3 is TGTGCCAGCAGCCCCGGGGGGGCGTCACTATATGAAGCTTTCTTT.

The chain has TRBV11-2 and TRBJ2-7; possibly TRBD1 for D (6 bases). The CDR3 contains 17 residues. In germline, CDR1 is SGHAT, CDR2 FQNNGV. Trimming took off 4 bases at V and 6 bases at J, with 25 bases between the two ends. The chain's CDR3 is CASSSSRVWQGMSEQYF. Written as DNA, the CDR3 is TGTGCCAGCAGCTCGAGTAGGGTGTGGCAGGGGATGAGCGAGCAGTACTTC.

The chain links TRBV4-3 to TRBJ2-6; unclear D gene. Germline V lookup: CDR1 LGHNA, CDR2 YSLEER. CDR3 size: 14 residues. The V gene lost 6 bases and the J gene lost 2 bases, with 8 bases spanning the gap. This CDR3 reads CASSRVTGANVLTF. The CDR3 DNA is TGCGCCAGCAGTCGAGTGACTGGGGCCAACGTCCTGACTTTC.

The chain is built from TRBV25-1 and TRBJ1-2, with 8 bases aligning to TRBD1. V trimming: 4 bases; J trimming: 6 bases; junction bases outside the gene matches: 4. The CDR3 spans 13 residues. Per the germline V gene, CDR1 is MGHDK and CDR2 is SYGVNS. The DNA of the CDR3 is TGTGCCAGCAGTGTACAGGGGGTGGATGGCTACACCTTC. Translating it yields CASSVQGVDGYTF.

This chain uses TRBV10-3 with TRBJ2-5, with 7 nucleotides matching TRBD2. CDR3 length equals 14 residues. V lost 5 bases, J lost 3 bases, and 6 bases stayed unmatched. Germline values: CDR1 ENHRY, CDR2 SYGVKD. The CDR3 protein is CAISQWGGEETQYF. DNA for the CDR3: TGTGCCATCAGTCAGTGGGGAGGGGAAGAGACCCAGTACTTC.

CDR3 coding DNA: TGTGCCAGCTCACCAGGAAGCGGGGGGTCCTACGAGCAGTACTTC. Amino acids: CASSPGSGGSYEQYF. This chain links TRBV18 with TRBJ2-7, with 9 bases that match TRBD2. The junction had 3 bases not matched to a gene; V was cut back by 2 bases and J by 1 base. This CDR3 region has 15 residues. The germline V gene encodes CDR1 KGHSH and CDR2 LQKENI.

The gene calls are TRBV11-2 and TRBJ2-3; weak D call: TRBD2 (6 bases). Germline-derived CDR1 and CDR2 are SGHAT and FQNNGV. The length of the CDR3 is 14 residues. The germline V and J ends were trimmed by 0 bases and 8 bases, with 12 bases remaining between them. The CDR3 region has the DNA TGTGCCAGCAGCTTAGATACGGGGGTCCTTACGCAGTATTTT. This gives the protein CASSLDTGVLTQYF.

The rearrangement links TRBV4-2 to TRBJ2-2; weak D call: TRBD2 (6 bases). Trimming removed 0 bases at V and 4 bases at J, with 9 bases between. CDR3 length: 15 residues. Germline CDR1 and CDR2: LGHNA and YNFKEQ. CDR3: CASSQERGPTGELFF. The CDR3 DNA follows: TGTGCCAGCAGCCAAGAGCGGGGACCCACCGGGGAGCTGTTTTTT.

The gene calls are TRBV10-3 and TRBJ1-1; D call uncertain. V was clipped by 2 bases and J by 13 bases, with 14 bases between them. This CDR3 spans 12 amino acids. In germline, CDR1 is ENHRY, CDR2 SYGVKD. CDR3 region: CAISEGSGFGFF. The DNA for the CDR3 is TGTGCCATCAGTGAGGGGAGTGGCTTCGGTTTCTTT.